Described below is a single TCR beta chain sequence and its context. Its antigen remains unidentified. The entry originates in a study of vaccination effects on CD4 cells after COVID-19. The study, taken as a whole, reports: Researchers reported few convalescent patients and no early post-infection timepoints in the study.

Pools of viral peptides were used by the ViraFEST assay to expand antigen-specific CD4+ T cells ahead of sequencing. CD4+ T cells were isolated after around ten days of culture. Absence of prior SARS-CoV-2 infection characterized the vaccine recipients, who showed negative nucleocapsid antibodies. Profiled with immunoSEQ multiplex PCR; TCRdb holds only in-frame clones, not every one. The data show 25,000 to 30,000 clones, approximately 70% seen once. The material was CD4+ T cells from PBMCs cultured with HCoV-NL63 spike peptides, obtained before COVID-19 vaccination. The TCR comes from a human donor who received a COVID-19 vaccine.

This CDR3 is CASSQGQGSYGYTF. The CDR3 region has the DNA TGTGCCAGCAGCCAAGGACAGGGTAGCTATGGCTACACCTTC. The chain employs TRBV4-2 and TRBJ1-2, with 7 bases fitting TRBD1. The J segment lost 4 bases and the V segment lost 1 base, leaving 3 bases of the junction unmatched. The CDR3 totals 14 residues. CDR1 is LGHNA and CDR2 is YNFKEQ in the germline V gene.